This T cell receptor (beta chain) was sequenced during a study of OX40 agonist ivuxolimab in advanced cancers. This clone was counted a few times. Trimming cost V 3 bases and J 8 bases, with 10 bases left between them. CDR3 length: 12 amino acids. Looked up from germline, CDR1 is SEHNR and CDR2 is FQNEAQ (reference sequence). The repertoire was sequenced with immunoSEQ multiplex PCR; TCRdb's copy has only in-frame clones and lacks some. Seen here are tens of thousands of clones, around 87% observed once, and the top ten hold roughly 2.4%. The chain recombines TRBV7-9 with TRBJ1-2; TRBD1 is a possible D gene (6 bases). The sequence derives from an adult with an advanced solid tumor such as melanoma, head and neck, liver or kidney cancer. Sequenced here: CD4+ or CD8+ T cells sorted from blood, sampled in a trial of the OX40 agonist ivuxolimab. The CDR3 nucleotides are TGTGCCAGCAGCTTTGGTGGGGGCGGCTACACCTTC. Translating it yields CASSFGGGGYTF. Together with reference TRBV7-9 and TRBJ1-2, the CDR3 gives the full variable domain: DTGVSQNPRHKITKRGQNVTFRCDPISEHNRLYWYRQTLGQGPEFLTYFQNEAQLEKSRLLSDRFSAERPKGSFSTLEIQRTEQGDSAMYLCASSFGGGGYTFGSGTRLTVV.